This T cell receptor (beta chain) was identified in a study of cytomegalovirus exposure and HLA in healthy donors. Study as a whole: Out of 350 to 400 genotyped donors, approximately 84% belonged to the Caucasian-associated ancestry cluster.

About this clone itself: Antigen unknown.

The PCR employed 60 Vbeta primers together with 13 Jbeta primers. Per the original methods: As a later analysis found, there were 70 million to 100 million unique TCR beta chains, of which roughly 11 million were shared. TCRdb's copy holds only in-frame clones and misses some; the assay was immunoSEQ multiplex PCR. The DNA was the basis for D and trimming; V, J and clone size are from that table. The table shows 100,000 to 150,000 clones, with approximately 81% occurring only once. Looked up from germline, CDR1 is MDHEN and CDR2 is SYDVKM. This CDR3 region has 18 residues. V lost 4 bases and J 8 bases, leaving 26 bases between the germline ends. Study-wide findings and caveats: Being productive about 87% or about 30% of the time was typical of most TCR beta V segments in an earlier analysis. Apart from CMV serostatus, no immune exposure information was available.

The chain is built from TRBV28 and TRBJ1-4; D not certain. The receptor was derived from a man between 18 and 29 years old in good health and CMV-seronegative. Sequencing used PBMCs. For the CDR3, the DNA is TGTGCCAGCAGTTCCCTGCACCTTAGGAGGAGGTCGAGGGAAAAACTGTTTTTT. It codes for CASSSLHLRRRSREKLFF.